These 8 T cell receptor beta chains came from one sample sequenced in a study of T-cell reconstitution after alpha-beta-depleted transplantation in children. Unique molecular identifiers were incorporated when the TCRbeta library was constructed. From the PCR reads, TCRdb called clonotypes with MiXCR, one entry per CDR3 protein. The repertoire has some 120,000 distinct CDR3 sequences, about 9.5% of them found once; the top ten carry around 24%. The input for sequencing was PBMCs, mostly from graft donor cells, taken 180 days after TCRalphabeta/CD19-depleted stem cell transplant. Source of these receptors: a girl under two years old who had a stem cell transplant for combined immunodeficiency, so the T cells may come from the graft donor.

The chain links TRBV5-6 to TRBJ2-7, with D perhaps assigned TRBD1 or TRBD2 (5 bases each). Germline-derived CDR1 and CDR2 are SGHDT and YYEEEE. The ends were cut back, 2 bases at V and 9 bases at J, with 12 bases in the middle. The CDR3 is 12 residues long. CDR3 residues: CASSLRGVGQYF. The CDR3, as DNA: TGTGCCAGCAGCTTAAGAGGGGTCGGGCAGTACTTC.

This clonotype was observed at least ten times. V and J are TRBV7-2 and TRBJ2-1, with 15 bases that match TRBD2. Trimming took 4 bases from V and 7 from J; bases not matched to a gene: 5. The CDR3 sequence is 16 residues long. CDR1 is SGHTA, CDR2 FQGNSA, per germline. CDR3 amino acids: CASSSGLAGGRNEQFF. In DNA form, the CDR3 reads TGTGCCAGCAGCTCAGGACTAGCGGGGGGGCGGAATGAGCAGTTCTTC.

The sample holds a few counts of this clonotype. The chain's CDR3 is CASSRTSGILGEQFF. CDR3 in DNA: TGTGCCAGCAGCCGGACTAGCGGGATCCTCGGTGAGCAGTTCTTC. The V call is TRBV7-9, the J call TRBJ2-1; 12 nucleotides align to TRBD2. CDR3 size: 15 residues. From germline, CDR1 is SEHNR and CDR2 FQNEAQ (reference sequence). The ends lost 5 bases at V and 9 bases at J; junction bases unmatched: 8.

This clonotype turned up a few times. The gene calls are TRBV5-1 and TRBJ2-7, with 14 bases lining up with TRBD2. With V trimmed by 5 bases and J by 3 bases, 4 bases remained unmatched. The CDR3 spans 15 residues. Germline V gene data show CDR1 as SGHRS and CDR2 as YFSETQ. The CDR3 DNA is TGCGCCAGCAGTTTTGGGACTAGCGGGAGCTACGAGCAGTACTTC. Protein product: CASSFGTSGSYEQYF. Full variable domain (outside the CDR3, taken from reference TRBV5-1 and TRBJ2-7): KAGVTQTPRYLIKTRGQQVTLSCSPISGHRSVSWYQQTPGQGLQFLFEYFSETQRNKGNFPGRFSGRQFSNSRSEMNVSTLELGDSALYLCASSFGTSGSYEQYFGPGTRLTVT.

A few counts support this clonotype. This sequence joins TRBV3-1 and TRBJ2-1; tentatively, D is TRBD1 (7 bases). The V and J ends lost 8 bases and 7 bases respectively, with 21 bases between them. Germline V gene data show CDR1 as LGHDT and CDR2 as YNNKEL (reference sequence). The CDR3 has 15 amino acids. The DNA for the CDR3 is TGTGCCAGCTGCCGGAGGGGCGCAGGGGGAAATGAGCAGTTCTTC. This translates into CASCRRGAGGNEQFF.

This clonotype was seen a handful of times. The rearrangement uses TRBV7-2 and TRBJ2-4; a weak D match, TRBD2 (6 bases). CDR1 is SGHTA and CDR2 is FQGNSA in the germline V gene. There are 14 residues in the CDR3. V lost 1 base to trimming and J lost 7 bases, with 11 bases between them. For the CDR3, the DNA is TGTGCCAGCAGCTTAGAGGCAGGGAGGAACATTCAGTACTTC. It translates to CASSLEAGRNIQYF.

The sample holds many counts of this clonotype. The CDR3 coding sequence is TGCAGTGCTCTCGACAGGAGGGGAAACACAGATACGCAGTATTTT. Amino acid sequence: CSALDRRGNTDTQYF. The chain uses TRBV20-1 and TRBJ2-3; D possibly uses TRBD1 or TRBD2 (6 bases each). The CDR3 length is 15 residues. Germline-derived CDR1 and CDR2 are DFQATT and SNEGSKA (reference sequence). Trimming took off 5 bases at V and 2 bases at J, with 17 bases between the two ends.

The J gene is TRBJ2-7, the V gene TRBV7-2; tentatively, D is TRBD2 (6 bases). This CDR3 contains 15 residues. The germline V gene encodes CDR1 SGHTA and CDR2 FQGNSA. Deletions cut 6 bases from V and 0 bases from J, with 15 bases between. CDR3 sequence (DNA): TGTGCCAGCAGGCCACCCGGGACTGTCTCCTACGAGCAGTACTTC. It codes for CASRPPGTVSYEQYF.